A selection of T cell receptor beta chains follows, all from one sample in a study of vaccination and CD4 T cells after COVID-19. Their specific antigens are unknown. One entry per CDR3 protein results from TCRdb running MiXCR on the PCR reads. The sample lists nearly 20,000 distinct CDR3 sequences, 80% occurring once. Material: CD4+ T cells from blood, cultured in vitro, obtained after SARS-CoV-2 vaccination. The receptor set was obtained from a human donor who received a COVID-19 vaccine. Each CDR3 is given with its conserved first and last residue. A D gene is named only where the DNA matches it firmly. The size of a clone is reported for some rows only, either as once, few or many, or as a class for expanded clones.

j_call clone_size d_call v_call cdr3_aa cdr3_nt
TRBJ2-3 . TRBD2 TRBV2 CASRVLAGYTDTQYF TGTGCCAGCAGAGTACTAGCGGGTTACACAGATACGCAGTATTTT
TRBJ2-3 . . TRBV5-1 CASSFRGGTDTQYF TGCGCCAGCAGCTTCAGGGGGGGCACAGATACGCAGTATTTT
TRBJ2-3 . TRBD2 TRBV20-1 CSARREAAVNTQYF TGCAGTGCTAGGCGGGAGGCTGCTGTGAATACGCAGTATTTT
TRBJ1-5 . . TRBV6-1 CASSKRGRGNQPQHF TGTGCCAGCAGCAAAAGGGGCAGGGGCAATCAGCCCCAGCATTTT
TRBJ2-4 . TRBD1 TRBV20-1 CSALQTGLRAKNIQYF TGCAGTGCGCTCCAGACAGGGCTTCGAGCCAAAAACATTCAGTACTTC
TRBJ1-1 . . TRBV20-1 CSARAHRGAGDEAFF TGCAGTGCTAGAGCACATCGCGGGGCAGGCGACGAAGCTTTCTTT
TRBJ2-5 . TRBD1 TRBV24-1 CATSDRTGGQETQYF TGTGCCACCAGTGACCGGACAGGGGGCCAAGAGACCCAGTACTTC
TRBJ1-6 . . TRBV12-3/TRBV12-4 CASSLKGEGWMRGSPLHF TGTGCCAGCAGTCTCAAGGGGGAAGGGTGGATGAGGGGTTCACCCCTCCACTTT
TRBJ1-1 few . TRBV18 CASSPEMNTEAFF TGTGCCAGCTCGCCTGAGATGAACACTGAAGCTTTCTTT
TRBJ1-2 . TRBD1 TRBV12-3/TRBV12-4 CASSLGTGVGGYTF TGTGCCAGCAGTTTAGGGACAGGGGTGGGTGGCTACACCTTC
TRBJ1-2 few . TRBV10-2 CASSDPGTPIGYTF TGCGCCAGCAGTGACCCCGGGACTCCGATTGGCTACACCTTC
TRBJ1-5 . . TRBV24-1 CATSDAQGLGSNQPQHF TGTGCCACCAGTGACGCACAGGGTTTGGGTAGCAATCAGCCCCAGCATTTT
TRBJ2-2 few . TRBV24-1 CATSEQTGSNTGELFF TGTGCCACCAGTGAGCAAACAGGGTCGAACACCGGGGAGCTGTTTTTT
TRBJ2-3 . TRBD2 TRBV6-1 CASSRGGLAGTTDTQYF TGTGCCAGCAGTAGGGGTGGACTAGCGGGAACCACAGATACGCAGTATTTT